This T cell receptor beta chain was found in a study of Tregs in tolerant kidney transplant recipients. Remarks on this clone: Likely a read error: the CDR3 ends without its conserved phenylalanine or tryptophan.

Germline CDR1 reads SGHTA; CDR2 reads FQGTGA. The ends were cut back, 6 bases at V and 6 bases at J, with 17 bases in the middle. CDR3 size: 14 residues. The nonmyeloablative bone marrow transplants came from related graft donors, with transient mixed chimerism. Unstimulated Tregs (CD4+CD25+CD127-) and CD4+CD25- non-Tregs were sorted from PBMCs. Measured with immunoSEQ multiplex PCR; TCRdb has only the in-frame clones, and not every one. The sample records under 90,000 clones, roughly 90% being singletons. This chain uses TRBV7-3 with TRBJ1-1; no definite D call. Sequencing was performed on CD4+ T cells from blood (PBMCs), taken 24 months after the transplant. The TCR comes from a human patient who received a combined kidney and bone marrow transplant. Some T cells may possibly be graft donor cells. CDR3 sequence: CASRSDPTGAEAFS. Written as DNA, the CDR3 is TGTGCCAGCAGATCGGACCCAACTGGGGCTGAAGCTTTCTCT.